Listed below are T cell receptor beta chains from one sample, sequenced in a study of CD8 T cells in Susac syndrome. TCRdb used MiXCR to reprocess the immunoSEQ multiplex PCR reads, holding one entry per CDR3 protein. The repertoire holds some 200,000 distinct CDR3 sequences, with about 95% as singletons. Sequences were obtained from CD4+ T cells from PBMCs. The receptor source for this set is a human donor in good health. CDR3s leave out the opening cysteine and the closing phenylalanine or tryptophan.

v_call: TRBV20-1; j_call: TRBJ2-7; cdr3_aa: SAPRDPLYEQY
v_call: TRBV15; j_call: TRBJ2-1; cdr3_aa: ATSPRGSYNEQF
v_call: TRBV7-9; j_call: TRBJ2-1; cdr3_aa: ASSLVGGNVYNEQF
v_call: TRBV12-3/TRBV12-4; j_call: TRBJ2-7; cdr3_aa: ASSLGRPLYEQY
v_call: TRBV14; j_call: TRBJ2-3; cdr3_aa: ASSHGYTQY
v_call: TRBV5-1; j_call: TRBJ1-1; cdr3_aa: ASSSTGFIEAF
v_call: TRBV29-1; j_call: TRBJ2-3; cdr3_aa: SVVLVLSTDTQY
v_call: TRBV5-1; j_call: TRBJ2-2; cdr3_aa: ASSGRTSVNTGELF
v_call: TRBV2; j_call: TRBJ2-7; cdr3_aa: ATNRDRGPYEQY
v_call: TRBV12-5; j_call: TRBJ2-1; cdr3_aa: ASGLLPLASSEQF
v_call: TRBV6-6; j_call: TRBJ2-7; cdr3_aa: ASSYSNDYEQY
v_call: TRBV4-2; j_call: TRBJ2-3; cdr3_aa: ASSQAPLAGGIDTQY
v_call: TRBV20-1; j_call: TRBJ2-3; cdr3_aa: SASRDSGATDTQY
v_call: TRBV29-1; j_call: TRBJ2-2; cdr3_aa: SVEEAGGQNTGELF
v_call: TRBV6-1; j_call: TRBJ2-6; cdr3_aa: ASTLDPGANVLT
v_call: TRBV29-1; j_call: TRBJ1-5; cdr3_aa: STSTGVNQPQH
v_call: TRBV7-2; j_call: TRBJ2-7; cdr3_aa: ASSLKGYEQY
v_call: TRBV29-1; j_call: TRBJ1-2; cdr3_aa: SVYVGNGYT
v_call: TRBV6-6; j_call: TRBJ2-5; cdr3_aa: ASTTSGRGETQY
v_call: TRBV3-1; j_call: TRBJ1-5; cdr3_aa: ASSQKVNQPQH
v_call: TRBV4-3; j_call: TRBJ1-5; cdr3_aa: ASSQDLAGNQPQH
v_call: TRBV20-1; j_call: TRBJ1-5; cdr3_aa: SAGAAYSNQPQH
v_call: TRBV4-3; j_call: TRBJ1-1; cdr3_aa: ASSQQENTEAF
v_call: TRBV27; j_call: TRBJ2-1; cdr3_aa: ASSLWRRRVNEQF
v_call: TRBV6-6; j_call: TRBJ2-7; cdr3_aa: ASSAGQGDHEQY
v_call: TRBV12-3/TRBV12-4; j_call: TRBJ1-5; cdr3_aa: ASSRTGGRDQPQH
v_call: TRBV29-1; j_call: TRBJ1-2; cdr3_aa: SVQSGPYGYT
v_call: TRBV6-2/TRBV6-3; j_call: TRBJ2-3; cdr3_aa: ASSGRGLAGTDTQY
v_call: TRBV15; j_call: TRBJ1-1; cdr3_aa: ATSRPPGRAF
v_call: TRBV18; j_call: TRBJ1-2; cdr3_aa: ASSPRTEVDGYT
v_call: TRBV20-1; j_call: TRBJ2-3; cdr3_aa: SALTSGRAQDTQY